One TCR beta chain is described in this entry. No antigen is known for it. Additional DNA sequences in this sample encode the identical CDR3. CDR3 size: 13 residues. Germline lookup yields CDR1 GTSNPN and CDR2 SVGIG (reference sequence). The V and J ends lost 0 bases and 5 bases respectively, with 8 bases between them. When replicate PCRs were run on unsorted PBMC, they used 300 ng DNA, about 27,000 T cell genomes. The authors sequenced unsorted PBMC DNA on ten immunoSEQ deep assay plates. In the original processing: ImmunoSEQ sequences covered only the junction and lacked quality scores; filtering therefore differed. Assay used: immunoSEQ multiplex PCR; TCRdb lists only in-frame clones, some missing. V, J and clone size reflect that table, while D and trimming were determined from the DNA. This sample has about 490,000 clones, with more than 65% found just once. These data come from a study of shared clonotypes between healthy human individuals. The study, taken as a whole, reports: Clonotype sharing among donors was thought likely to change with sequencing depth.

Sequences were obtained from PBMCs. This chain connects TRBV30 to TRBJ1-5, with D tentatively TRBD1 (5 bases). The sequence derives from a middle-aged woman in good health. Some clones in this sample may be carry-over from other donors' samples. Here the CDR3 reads CAWSVLGDQPQHF. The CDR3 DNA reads TGTGCCTGGAGTGTACTGGGGGATCAGCCCCAGCATTTT.